This T cell receptor (beta chain) was sequenced in a study of T cell responses to AZD1222 COVID-19 vaccine. Study-wide points: Reportedly, nearly half the spike-specific TCRs target unmutated variant regions. The study identified only five or six AZD1222 recipients as seropositive at baseline.

With regard to this clone: Its target is unknown.

Only in-frame clones appear in the TCRdb table, and some are missing; sequencing was by immunoSEQ multiplex PCR. The sample includes 150,000 or so clones, roughly 90% of them seen just once. The V gene's germline CDR1 is MGHRA and CDR2 YSYEKL. Losses at the gene ends were 1 base for V and 10 bases for J; bases not matched to a gene: 10. The CDR3 contains 14 residues. The clonotype comes from an adult who received the AZD1222 COVID-19 vaccine. The sample in question was peripheral blood, obtained 28 days after the second AZD1222 dose. The chain is built from TRBV4-1 and TRBJ2-7, with 7 nucleotides matching TRBD1. The CDR3 region is CASSQGQGLTPQYF. The CDR3 nucleotides read TGCGCCAGCAGCCAAGGACAGGGTTTGACTCCCCAGTACTTC.